This T cell receptor (beta chain) stems from a study of tumor-infiltrating lymphocytes in primary liver carcinoma. Study-wide context: Both sexes were represented among patients, who were 30 to 69 years old.

TCR beta cDNA came from approximately 490 ng total RNA, primed with a constant-region primer. Three rounds of nested multiplex PCR with slightly modified ARM-PCR produced TCR beta libraries. TRBV1-TRBV30 forward primers paired with a C-beta reverse primer were used in the first two PCR rounds, which ran approximately 10 cycles each. MiXCR, applied by TCRdb to the multiplex PCR reads, yields one record per CDR3 protein. This table holds 80,000 or so distinct CDR3 sequences, over 55% found once. Co-extracted RNA and DNA came from around 20-30 mg of unsorted bulk tissue. Samples came from superior, inferior, lateral poles and tumor centre. Germline loops: CDR1 MNHNS, CDR2 SASEGT. The length of the CDR3 is 15 residues. Regarding this clonotype: One end of the junction is discordant with germline, which a read error may explain.

J is TRBJ2-3 and V is TRBV6-1; 7 nucleotides agree with TRBD2. Sequenced sample: liver tumor tissue from sampling region 4. Sample subset: tumor region T4, right-lateral pole. The sequence came from a woman aged 55-69 years with primary liver carcinoma and hepatitis B virus infection. This CDR3 is CASSEGPTSIDTQYF. In DNA form, the CDR3 reads TGTGCCAGTAGTGAAGGGCCGACTAGCATAGATACGCAGTATTTT.